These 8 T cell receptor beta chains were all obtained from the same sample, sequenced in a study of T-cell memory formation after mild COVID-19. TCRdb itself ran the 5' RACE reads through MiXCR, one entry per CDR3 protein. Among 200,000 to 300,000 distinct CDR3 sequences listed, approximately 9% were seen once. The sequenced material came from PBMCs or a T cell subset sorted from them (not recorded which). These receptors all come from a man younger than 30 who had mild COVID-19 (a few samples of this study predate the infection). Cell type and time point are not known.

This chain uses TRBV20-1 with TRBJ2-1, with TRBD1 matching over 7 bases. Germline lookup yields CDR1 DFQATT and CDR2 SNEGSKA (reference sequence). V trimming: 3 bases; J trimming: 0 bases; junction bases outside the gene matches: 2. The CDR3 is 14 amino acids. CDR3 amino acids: CSASGDSSYNEQFF. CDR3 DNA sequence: TGCAGTGCTAGCGGGGACAGCTCCTACAATGAGCAGTTCTTC.

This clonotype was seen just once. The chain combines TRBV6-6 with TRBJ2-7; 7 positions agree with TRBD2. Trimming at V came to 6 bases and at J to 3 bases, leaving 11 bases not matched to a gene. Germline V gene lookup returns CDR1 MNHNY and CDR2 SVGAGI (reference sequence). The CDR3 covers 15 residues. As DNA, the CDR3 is TGTGCCAGCAGGAGCTCGGGACTAAGTTTCTACGAGCAGTACTTC. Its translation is CASRSSGLSFYEQYF.

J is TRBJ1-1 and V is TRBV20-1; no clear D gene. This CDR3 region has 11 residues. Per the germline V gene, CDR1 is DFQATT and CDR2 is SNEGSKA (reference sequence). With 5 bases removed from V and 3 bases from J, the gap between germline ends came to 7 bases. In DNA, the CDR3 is TGCAGTGCTGCCAGCGACACTGAAGCTTTCTTT. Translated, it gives CSAASDTEAFF.

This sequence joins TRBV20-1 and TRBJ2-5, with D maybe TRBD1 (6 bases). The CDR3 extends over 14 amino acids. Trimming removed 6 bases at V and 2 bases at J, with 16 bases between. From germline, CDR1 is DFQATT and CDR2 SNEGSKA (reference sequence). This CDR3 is CSARQAMLQETQYF. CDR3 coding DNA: TGCAGTGCGAGACAGGCGATGTTACAAGAGACCCAGTACTTC.

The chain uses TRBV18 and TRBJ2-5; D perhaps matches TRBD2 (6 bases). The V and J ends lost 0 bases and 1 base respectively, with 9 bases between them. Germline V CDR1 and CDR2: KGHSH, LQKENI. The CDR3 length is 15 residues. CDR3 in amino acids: CASSPPSGIQETQYF. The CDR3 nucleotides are TGTGCCAGCTCACCACCTAGCGGTATCCAAGAGACCCAGTACTTC.

In DNA form, the CDR3 reads TGTGCCATCAGTCCTACTGTCCTCGCTATGAACACTGAAGCTTTCTTT. It codes for CAISPTVLAMNTEAFF. The V gene is TRBV10-3, the J gene TRBJ1-1; no definite D call. Trimming removed 5 bases from V and 0 bases from J, with 16 bases in between. The CDR3 length is 16 residues. Germline assignment: CDR1 ENHRY and CDR2 SYGVKD.

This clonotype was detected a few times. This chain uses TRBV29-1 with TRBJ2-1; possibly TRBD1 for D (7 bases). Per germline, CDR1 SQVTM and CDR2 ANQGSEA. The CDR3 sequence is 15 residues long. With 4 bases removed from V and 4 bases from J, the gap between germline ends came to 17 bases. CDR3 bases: TGCAGCGTTGGGGGAGGACAGGCGGGGTACAATGAGCAGTTCTTC. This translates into CSVGGGQAGYNEQFF.

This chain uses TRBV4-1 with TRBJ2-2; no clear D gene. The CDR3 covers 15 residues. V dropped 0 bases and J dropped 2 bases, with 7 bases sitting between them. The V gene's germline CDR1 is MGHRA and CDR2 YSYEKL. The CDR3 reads CASSQESPNTGELFF. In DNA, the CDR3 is TGCGCCAGCAGCCAAGAGTCCCCAAACACCGGGGAGCTGTTTTTT.